This T cell receptor beta chain is from a study of healthy donors' naive CD4 and CD8 T cells. For the study at large: For TCR alpha, new primers spanned all functional IMGT alpha genes.

Turning to this clonotype: Antigen specificity is unknown.

CDR1 and CDR2 from the germline V gene are SQVTM and ANQGSEA. The V and J ends lost 7 bases and 8 bases respectively, with 12 bases between them. The CDR3 extends over 11 amino acids. Naive T cells were sorted: CD4+CD8-CD45RO-CD45RA+ for CD4+, CD8+CD4-CD45RA+CD27bright for CD8+. Study-wide results and caveats: A reported CD4+/CD8+ bias affected most V and J genes in naive cells. Positive CDR3 charge linked to CD4+ cells, negative to CD8+ cells.

TCR libraries were built from around 0.45 ug of total RNA by linear amplification. TCRdb processed the reads anew with MiXCR; each CDR3 protein has one entry. The data hold around 180,000 distinct CDR3 sequences, with around three quarters observed a single time. What was sequenced was naive CD4+ and CD8+ T cells sorted from blood, pooled from several donors. This clonotype was sampled from a pool of human donors in good health; the sample pools cells from several healthy donors. V usage is TRBV29-1 and J usage is TRBJ1-3; TRBD1 might be the D (5 bases). For the CDR3, the DNA is TGCAGCGCCCTGGTGGGGGACACCATATATTTT. Encoded protein: CSALVGDTIYF.